This T cell receptor beta chain was profiled in a study of cytotoxic CD8 clonotypes in ibrutinib-treated CLL. This clone was recorded a few times. Using immunoSEQ multiplex PCR, the repertoire was profiled, and TCRdb retains in-frame clones only, with some absent. The table has 250,000 to 350,000 clones, around 69% seen once. The CDR3 extends over 13 amino acids. Germline V lookup: CDR1 KGHSH, CDR2 LQKENI. With 2 bases removed from V and 5 bases from J, the gap between germline ends came to 7 bases. This TCR was recovered from a human donor with chronic lymphocytic leukemia. This chain links TRBV18 with TRBJ1-5; no definite D call. Sequenced material: PBMCs, taken at disease progression, from a patient treated with ibrutinib. The DNA of the CDR3 is TGTGCCAGCTCACCAGAGGGTCATCAGCCCCAGCATTTT. Amino acid sequence: CASSPEGHQPQHF.